This entry lists 32 T cell receptor beta chains sequenced from one sample in a study of regulatory T cells in long-lasting Graves disease. To make TCR beta libraries, researchers used iRepertoire HTBI primers and Arm-PCR of CDR3 regions. TCRdb used MiXCR to reprocess the multiplex PCR reads, holding one entry per CDR3 protein. The table has roughly 380,000 distinct CDR3 sequences, about a sixth seen once; the top ten hold roughly 27%. The time point denotes: newly diagnosed GD, antithyroid drugs for less than 3 months. Following extraction of RNA from PBMCs, that RNA was used to make the TCR library. This same sample was also taken into another study, of T cells in Graves' hyperthyroidism and ophthalmopathy.

This specimen consisted of peripheral blood mononuclear cells (PBMCs), obtained at new diagnosis, from a patient treated with antithyroid drugs. These receptors originate from a man aged 35-49 years with Graves disease.

The chain carries TRBV5-1 and TRBJ2-6; possible D gene TRBD1, 5 bases. Trimming pared 0 bases from V and 0 bases from J, leaving 10 bases between. The CDR3 runs 17 residues. CDR1 and CDR2 from the germline V gene are SGHRS and YFSETQ. The DNA of the CDR3 is TGCGCCAGCAGCTTGGCCTCAGGGTTCTCTGGGGCCAACGTCCTGACTTTC. This translates into CASSLASGFSGANVLTF. Using reference TRBV5-1 and TRBJ2-6 for the parts outside the CDR3, the full variable domain is KAGVTQTPRYLIKTRGQQVTLSCSPISGHRSVSWYQQTPGQGLQFLFEYFSETQRNKGNFPGRFSGRQFSNSRSEMNVSTLELGDSALYLCASSLASGFSGANVLTFGAGSRLTVL.

The table lists this clonotype with a few counts. V gene TRBV20-1 combines with J gene TRBJ2-5; 9 nucleotides line up with TRBD2. The V segment lost 0 bases and the J segment 5 bases; nucleotides outside the gene matches: 7. CDR1 is DFQATT and CDR2 is SNEGSKA in the germline V gene (reference sequence). The CDR3 loop spans 15 amino acids. The CDR3: CSARDGGGAEETQYF. Here the CDR3 DNA reads TGCAGTGCTAGAGATGGCGGGGGGGCCGAGGAGACCCAGTACTTC.

This clonotype was picked up many times. The J gene is TRBJ2-7, the V gene TRBV10-3; TRBD1 is a possible D gene (5 bases). CDR3 length: 13 amino acids. V lost 5 bases and J 3 bases, leaving 11 bases between the germline ends. Germline CDR1 ENHRY, CDR2 SYGVKD. CDR3 nucleotide sequence: TGTGCCATCAGTCTGACAGCTAGCTACGAGCAGTACTTC. Translated: CAISLTASYEQYF.

This clonotype was observed a handful of times. This sequence joins TRBV12-3 or TRBV12-4 and TRBJ1-5, with 7 bases aligning to TRBD1. V trimming: 3 bases; J trimming: 3 bases; junction bases outside the gene matches: 5. This CDR3 has 15 residues. The CDR3 protein is CASSFPGGYNQPQHF. CDR3 sequence (DNA): TGTGCCAGCAGTTTCCCAGGGGGTTACAATCAGCCCCAGCATTTT.

The V gene is TRBV30, the J gene TRBJ2-1; D gene unclear. The germline gives CDR1 GTSNPN, CDR2 SVGIG (reference sequence). The CDR3 is made up of 11 amino acids. The V end lost 2 bases, the J end lost 6 bases, and 5 bases lay between the germline ends. The CDR3 reads CAWSFPNEQFF. The CDR3 DNA reads TGTGCCTGGAGTTTCCCCAATGAGCAGTTCTTC.

This clonotype was recorded many times. The chain is built from TRBV12-3 or TRBV12-4 and TRBJ2-5; D not certain. The CDR3 has 15 residues. Trimming took off 1 base at V and 2 bases at J, with 11 bases between the two ends. In DNA form, the CDR3 reads TGTGCCAGCAGTTTAGGCGGCAGAACACAAGAGACCCAGTACTTC. Amino acid sequence: CASSLGGRTQETQYF.

This clonotype has a handful of counts. The chain joins TRBV2 to TRBJ2-5; 8 bases line up with TRBD1. The CDR3 contains 15 residues. V shed 3 bases and J 4 bases; nucleotides not matched to a gene: 7. CDR1 and CDR2 from the germline V gene are SNHLY and FYNNEI. CDR3 in DNA: TGTGCCAGCAGTGAGGCAGGGGGCTGGGGAGAGACCCAGTACTTC. Its translation: CASSEAGGWGETQYF.

This clonotype was found many times. V is TRBV9 and J is TRBJ2-3, with D perhaps TRBD1 (5 bases). Germline V gene lookup returns CDR1 SGDLS and CDR2 YYNGEE. Trimming cost V 7 bases and J 5 bases, with 17 bases left between them. The CDR3 extends over 14 amino acids. This chain's CDR3 is CASSAGWIVDTQYF. In DNA, the CDR3 is TGTGCCAGCTCGGCAGGGTGGATAGTAGATACGCAGTATTTT. Looking up the rest from reference TRBV9 and TRBJ2-3 gives the full variable domain: DSGVTQTPKHLITATGQRVTLRCSPRSGDLSVYWYQQSLDQGLQFLIQYYNGEERAKGNILERFSAQQFPDLHSELNLSSLELGDSALYFCASSAGWIVDTQYFGPGTRLTVL.

This clonotype was recorded at least ten times. The J gene is TRBJ1-4, the V gene TRBV12-3 or TRBV12-4; no clear D. V was clipped by 7 bases and J by 5 bases, with 11 bases between them. This CDR3 is built from 13 residues. In DNA, the CDR3 is TGTGCCAGCAACCGACGGACGAATGAAAAACTGTTTTTT. It yields the protein CASNRRTNEKLFF.

This clonotype was recorded many times. The chain couples TRBV2 to TRBJ2-2; 7 bases are shared with TRBD1. The J segment lost 3 bases and the V segment lost 6 bases, leaving 7 bases of the junction unmatched. Germline CDR1 SNHLY, CDR2 FYNNEI. This CDR3 contains 15 residues. CDR3 sequence reads: CASRRDSSDTGELFF. In DNA, the CDR3 is TGTGCCAGCAGGAGGGACAGTTCGGACACCGGGGAGCTGTTTTTT.

This clonotype has at least ten counts. The CDR3 region has the DNA TGTGCCAGCGGACAGGATGCCTACGAGCAGTACTTC. This gives the protein CASGQDAYEQYF. The rearrangement uses TRBV27 and TRBJ2-7; 7 positions match TRBD1. CDR1 is MNHEY and CDR2 is SMNVEV in the germline V gene (reference sequence). V gave up 8 bases and J gave up 2 bases; unmatched junction bases: 3. The CDR3 consists of 12 residues.

In this sample, this clonotype turned up a few times. The V and J genes are TRBV2 and TRBJ2-2, with 9 nucleotides matching TRBD1. There are 17 residues in the CDR3. J was trimmed by 4 bases and V by 6 bases; bases with no gene match: 12. Germline CDR1 is SNHLY and CDR2 is FYNNEI. CDR3 coding DNA: TGTGCCAGCAGCGACAGGGGGGGGGGGGCCCTCACCGGGGAGCTGTTTTTT. Translating gives CASSDRGGGALTGELFF.

This clonotype was observed a few times. V usage is TRBV19 and J usage is TRBJ1-2; 11 bases fit TRBD1. The V and J ends lost 5 bases and 6 bases, in that order; junction bases with no gene match: 2. This CDR3 spans 13 amino acids. The germline gives CDR1 LNHDA, CDR2 SQIVND (reference sequence). The CDR3 DNA reads as TGTGCCAGTAGTGGACAGGGGGCCAATGGCTACACCTTC. It translates to CASSGQGANGYTF.

This clonotype was seen repeatedly, ten times or more. The genes are TRBV5-5 and TRBJ1-4; possible D gene TRBD1, 6 bases. CDR1 and CDR2 from the germline V gene are SGHKS and YYEKEE (reference sequence). Trimming cost V 0 bases and J 11 bases, with 8 bases left between them. The CDR3 spans 12 residues. This chain's CDR3 is CASSLVRGKLFF. The DNA of the CDR3 is TGTGCCAGCAGCTTGGTAAGGGGGAAACTGTTTTTT.

This clonotype was counted between two and nine times. The chain employs TRBV5-5 and TRBJ1-6; D unresolved. The CDR3 spans 19 residues. Germline CDR1 is SGHKS and CDR2 is YYEKEE (reference sequence). V lost 4 bases to trimming and J lost 0 bases, with 20 bases between them. The CDR3 DNA reads as TGTGCCAGCAGCATCAAGCCTCGTCGGGGAAGCTCCTATAATTCACCCCTCCACTTT. Translation: CASSIKPRRGSSYNSPLHF.

This clonotype was seen repeatedly, ten times or more. V and J are TRBV20-1 and TRBJ2-3; 7 bases are shared with TRBD1. The CDR3 has 13 residues. Germline assignment: CDR1 DFQATT and CDR2 SNEGSKA (reference sequence). V was pared by 1 base and J by 3 bases, with 1 base of the junction left unmatched. The CDR3 reads CSARATGTDTQYF. Here the CDR3 DNA reads TGCAGTGCTAGAGCGACAGGGACAGATACGCAGTATTTT.

Note on this clonotype: A far larger clone is a single base away, which makes a read error likely. V is TRBV7-9 and J is TRBJ1-2; weak D call: TRBD1 (5 bases). Germline lookup yields CDR1 SEHNR and CDR2 FQNEAQ (reference sequence). This CDR3 region has 13 residues. In DNA, the CDR3 is TGTGCCAGCAGTTTAGGGACCTGTTATGGCTACACCTTC. This codes for CASSLGTCYGYTF.

In this sample, this clonotype turned up many times. V gene TRBV12-3 or TRBV12-4 combines with J gene TRBJ2-7; the D gene is possibly TRBD2 (5 bases). The CDR3 extends over 14 amino acids. V dropped 4 bases and J dropped 0 bases, with 10 bases sitting between them. CDR3 in DNA: TGTGCCAGCAGTTCAACTAGAAACTCCTACGAGCAGTACTTC. It translates to CASSSTRNSYEQYF.

The genes are TRBV5-1 and TRBJ2-3, with D possibly matching TRBD1 (6 bases). The CDR3 is made up of 13 amino acids. Germline V gives CDR1 SGHRS, CDR2 YFSETQ. The ends were cut back, 0 bases at V and 6 bases at J, with 8 bases in the middle. CDR3 in DNA: TGCGCCAGCAGCTTGGAACAGGGTGATACGCAGTATTTT. Encoded protein: CASSLEQGDTQYF.

This clonotype turned up a few times. The chain joins TRBV5-1 to TRBJ2-2, with a weak D call TRBD2 (5 bases). Trimming took 2 bases from V and 5 from J, leaving 13 bases between them. CDR3 size: 15 residues. The germline V gene encodes CDR1 SGHRS and CDR2 YFSETQ. The DNA of the CDR3 is TGCGCCAGCAGCTTCGAGTCGGGGAGTACCGGGGAGCTGTTTTTT. Translating gives CASSFESGSTGELFF.

In this sample, this clonotype turned up many times. The chain combines TRBV20-1 with TRBJ2-1, with D uncertain. CDR1 DFQATT and CDR2 SNEGSKA come from the germline V gene (reference sequence). The CDR3 totals 13 residues. Trimming left V 6 bases short and J 0 bases short, with 9 bases between. The CDR3 DNA sequence: TGCAGTGCCCGACACCGCTCCTACAATGAGCAGTTCTTC. Translating gives CSARHRSYNEQFF.

This clonotype came up many times. The gene calls are TRBV28 and TRBJ1-1; the match to TRBD1 covers 7 bases. Germline loops: CDR1 MDHEN, CDR2 SYDVKM. This CDR3 is 14 amino acids long. V lost 5 bases to trimming and J lost 1 base; unmatched junction nucleotides: 4. DNA for the CDR3: TGTGCCAGCAGTACCCGGACAGGGAACACTGAAGCTTTCTTT. Translated: CASSTRTGNTEAFF.

Comment on this clonotype: Its ends do not fully match the called genes, so a read error is possible. The chain combines TRBV11-2 with TRBJ2-1; D may be TRBD1 or TRBD2 (6 bases each). The CDR3 length is 17 residues. Germline loops: CDR1 SGHAT, CDR2 FQNNGV. The CDR3 region is CASSLVAGGHLYNEQLF. The CDR3 DNA reads TGTGCCAGCAGCTTAGTAGCCGGGGGACACCTCTACAATGAGCAGCTCTTC.

The CDR3 sequence is CASSELGTVRTEAFF. The CDR3 nucleotides are TGTGCCAGCAGTGAACTTGGGACAGTTCGGACTGAAGCTTTCTTT. The chain joins TRBV7-3 to TRBJ1-1; 7 bases are shared with TRBD1. The CDR3 has 15 amino acids. V gave up 6 bases and J gave up 5 bases; unmatched junction bases: 12. Germline CDR1 reads SGHTA; CDR2 reads FQGTGA. Supplemented by reference TRBV7-3 and TRBJ1-1, the full variable domain reads GAGVSQTPSNKVTEKGKYVELRCDPISGHTALYWYRQSLGQGPEFLIYFQGTGAADDSGLPNDRFFAVRPEGSVSTLKIQRTERGDSAVYLCASSELGTVRTEAFFGQGTRLTVV.

This clonotype occurred many times. The V call is TRBV6-2 or TRBV6-3, the J call TRBJ2-3; 8 bases agree with TRBD2. The V gene's germline CDR1 is MNHEY and CDR2 SVGEGT. Trimming at V came to 8 bases and at J to 3 bases, leaving 7 bases not matched to a gene. The CDR3 has 14 residues. CDR3 residues: CASSTGGTTDTQYF. CDR3 DNA: TGTGCCAGCTCCACGGGGGGGACGACAGATACGCAGTATTTT.

In nucleotides, the CDR3 is TGTGCCAGCAGTTACGGGACAGGGGACGGGGCCAACGTCCTGACTTTC. Its translation: CASSYGTGDGANVLTF. This chain links TRBV6-2 or TRBV6-3 with TRBJ2-6; 10 bases line up with TRBD1. CDR3 length equals 16 residues. After removal of 2 bases from V and 4 bases from J, the junction contained 2 bases not matched to a gene. From germline, CDR1 is MNHEY and CDR2 SVGEGT.

This clonotype was observed at least ten times. The gene calls are TRBV12-3 or TRBV12-4 and TRBJ1-1; 9 positions agree with TRBD1. The CDR3 covers 14 residues. V gave up 5 bases and J gave up 1 base; unmatched junction bases: 2. CDR3 amino acids: CASSMGQGNTEAFF. The CDR3 region has the DNA TGTGCCAGCAGTATGGGACAGGGGAACACTGAAGCTTTCTTT.

This clonotype was picked up a small number of times. The chain combines TRBV20-1 with TRBJ1-4; 11 positions match TRBD1. The CDR3 consists of 12 residues. Trimming took 6 bases from V and 10 from J; bases not matched to a gene: 4. Germline V gene lookup returns CDR1 DFQATT and CDR2 SNEGSKA (reference sequence). CDR3 bases: TGCAGTGCCGGACAGGGGGCGGGAAAACTGTTTTTT. Residues: CSAGQGAGKLFF.

This rearrangement joins TRBV2 to TRBJ1-1, with 7 bases fitting TRBD1. From germline, CDR1 is SNHLY and CDR2 FYNNEI. The CDR3 covers 13 residues. The V and J ends lost 6 bases and 11 bases, in that order; junction bases with no gene match: 12. The DNA for the CDR3 is TGTGCCAGCAGAGCTGACAGGGCATCCGGGGCTTTCTTT. Translating it yields CASRADRASGAFF.

This clonotype occurred many times. The gene calls are TRBV30 and TRBJ1-6, with 7 bases lining up with TRBD1. The CDR3 is 13 residues long. The trim removed 1 base at V and 10 bases at J, leaving 4 bases unmatched. CDR1 is GTSNPN, CDR2 SVGIG, per germline (reference sequence). CDR3 sequence: CAWSGGTASPLHF. CDR3 sequence (DNA): TGTGCCTGGAGTGGTGGGACAGCATCACCCCTCCACTTT.

This clonotype was seen ten or more times. This chain joins TRBV6-2 or TRBV6-3 and TRBJ1-3; D is unresolved. Germline V gives CDR1 MNHEY, CDR2 SVGEGT. The CDR3 length is 15 residues. V lost 1 base, J lost 0 bases, and 7 bases lay in between. The CDR3 sequence: CASSYYGLSGNTIYF. DNA for the CDR3: TGTGCCAGCAGTTACTACGGGCTCTCTGGAAACACCATATATTTT.

The chain couples TRBV28 to TRBJ2-1, with D perhaps TRBD2 (7 bases). Trimming left V 9 bases short and J 2 bases short, with 20 bases between. Germline V gene lookup returns CDR1 MDHEN and CDR2 SYDVKM. CDR3 length: 16 amino acids. CDR3 DNA sequence: TGTGCCAGTACTCTAGGAGGGGGGGGGACCTACAATGAGCAGTTCTTC. Translation gives CASTLGGGGTYNEQFF.